The 32 T cell receptor beta chains reported below all come from one sample, sequenced in a study of metastatic and nonmetastatic thyroid tumors. Each patient went into thyroid surgery without having received any treatment. TCRdb called clones again from the PCR reads with MiXCR. The table shows more than 9,500 clones, with about 27% occurring only once. The sequencing input was adjacent normal tissue. Source of these receptors: a male donor with papillary thyroid cancer or a benign thyroid nodule (not recorded which). Some clones in this sample may be carry-over from other donors' samples.

As to this clone: Other DNA sequences in the same sample also yield this CDR3. V is TRBV6-1 and J is TRBJ1-1; 7 bases are a match to TRBD1. Unmatched junction bases numbered 10, after V lost 7 bases and J lost 2 bases. The germline CDR1 and CDR2 sequences are MNHNS and SASEGT. The CDR3 totals 15 residues. The CDR3 sequence is CASMDPGTANTEAFF. CDR3 in DNA: TGTGCCAGCATGGACCCCGGGACAGCCAACACTGAAGCTTTCTTT.

In its sample, this clone is medium-sized (0.01 to 0.1%). J is TRBJ1-1 and V is TRBV6-6; no clear D gene. Germline loops: CDR1 MNHNY, CDR2 SVGAGI (reference sequence). With 0 bases removed from V and 7 bases from J, the gap between germline ends came to 9 bases. The CDR3 extends over 13 amino acids. The CDR3 region has the DNA TGTGCCAGCAGTTACTCGGGAGTCAATGAAGCTTTCTTT. The encoded protein is CASSYSGVNEAFF.

By its share, this clone is medium-sized (0.01 to 0.1%). The J gene is TRBJ1-5, the V gene TRBV6-1; TRBD1 is a possible D gene (5 bases). The CDR3 is 17 amino acids. V was trimmed by 6 bases and J by 0 bases, leaving 18 bases between them. Germline-derived CDR1 and CDR2 are MNHNS and SASEGT. Here the CDR3 reads CASRGAGDLYSNQPQHF. CDR3 nucleotide sequence: TGTGCCAGCAGAGGGGCAGGAGACTTATATAGCAATCAGCCCCAGCATTTT.

Concerning this clone itself: A read error may produce the germline difference seen at one junction end. Within the sample, other DNA sequences also encode this same CDR3. V and J are TRBV11-2 and TRBJ2-1; D gene uncertain. This CDR3 has 14 amino acids. CDR1 SGHAT and CDR2 FQNNGV come from the germline V gene. The CDR3 nucleotides read TGTGCCAGCAGCTTAAGTTCCGCGTACAACGAGCAGTTCTTC. This codes for CASSLSSAYNEQFF.

By sample share, this clone is medium-sized. CDR3 sequence (DNA): TGTGCCAGCAGTGTACAGGGTAGCGAGCAGTACTTC. This gives the protein CASSVQGSEQYF. The chain has TRBV27 and TRBJ2-7, with D tentatively TRBD1 (6 bases). The CDR3 has 12 residues. V was trimmed by 5 bases and J by 6 bases, leaving 11 bases between them. Germline V gene data show CDR1 as MNHEY and CDR2 as SMNVEV (reference sequence).

In this sample, this clone is medium-sized. The chain recombines TRBV19 with TRBJ2-3; D call uncertain. The CDR3 contains 16 residues. From germline, CDR1 is LNHDA and CDR2 SQIVND (reference sequence). Trimming left V 7 bases short and J 2 bases short, with 19 bases between. In DNA form, the CDR3 reads TGTGCCAGTAAGGACCGTGATAGTCGAACCACAGATACGCAGTATTTT. This codes for CASKDRDSRTTDTQYF.

By its share, this clone is medium-sized. J is TRBJ2-1 and V is TRBV28; 9 bases map to TRBD2. Germline CDR1 is MDHEN and CDR2 is SYDVKM. This CDR3 is 14 amino acids long. Unmatched junction bases numbered 3, after V lost 2 bases and J lost 7 bases. For the CDR3, the DNA is TGTGCCAGCAGTTTAGCTAGCGGGACAAATGAGCAGTTCTTC. Protein sequence: CASSLASGTNEQFF.

This clone was seen more than once but under ten times. One end of the junction varies from germline; a read error may be responsible. This chain joins TRBV12-3 or TRBV12-4 and TRBJ1-6; D remains unclear. This CDR3 spans 12 amino acids. The CDR3 spells CTSSPRDSPLHF. The DNA for the CDR3 is TGTACCAGCAGTCCCCGGGATTCACCCCTCCACTTT.

This clone is medium-sized within its sample. The gene calls are TRBV5-1 and TRBJ2-7; D possibly corresponds to TRBD1 (5 bases). Trimming removed 0 bases at V and 0 bases at J, with 10 bases between. The CDR3 runs to 15 residues. CDR1 and CDR2 from the germline V gene are SGHRS and YFSETQ. The CDR3 coding sequence is TGCGCCAGCAGCTTGGTTGGGGCCGCCTCCTACGAGCAGTACTTC. Its protein is CASSLVGAASYEQYF. Variable domain in full (rest from reference TRBV5-1 and TRBJ2-7): KAGVTQTPRYLIKTRGQQVTLSCSPISGHRSVSWYQQTPGQGLQFLFEYFSETQRNKGNFPGRFSGRQFSNSRSEMNVSTLELGDSALYLCASSLVGAASYEQYFGPGTRLTVT.

This clone is termed medium-sized. This rearrangement joins TRBV11-2 to TRBJ2-1, with TRBD2 matching 15 bases. The junction had 5 bases not matched to a gene; V was cut back by 5 bases and J by 0 bases. Looked up from germline, CDR1 is SGHAT and CDR2 is FQNNGV. This CDR3 has 18 residues. The CDR3 coding sequence is TGTGCCAGCAGCGGGACTAGCGGGAGGTTTAGCTCCTACAATGAGCAGTTCTTC. Translation gives CASSGTSGRFSSYNEQFF. The complete variable domain, with remaining parts taken from reference TRBV11-2 and TRBJ2-1, reads EAGVAQSPRYKIIEKRQSVAFWCNPISGHATLYWYQQILGQGPKLLIQFQNNGVVDDSQLPKDRFSAERLKGVDSTLKIQPAKLEDSAVYLCASSGTSGRFSSYNEQFFGPGTRLTVL.

V gene TRBV20-1 combines with J gene TRBJ1-6; D gene unclear. Trimming took 2 bases from V and 9 from J, leaving 8 bases between them. CDR1 DFQATT and CDR2 SNEGSKA come from the germline V gene (reference sequence). The CDR3 length is 12 residues. The chain's CDR3 is CSARSPVSPLHF. The CDR3 DNA sequence: TGCAGTGCTAGAAGTCCGGTTTCACCCCTCCACTTT.

As to this clone: The junction shows a germline mismatch at one end, possibly a read error. The V call is TRBV20-1, the J call TRBJ2-3; 10 nucleotides line up with TRBD2. Germline-derived CDR1 and CDR2 are DFQATT and SNEGSKA (reference sequence). CDR3 length: 13 residues. The CDR3 nucleotides are TGCAGTGCTACTAGCGGGAGTTCGGATACTCAGTATTTT. Encoded protein: CSATSGSSDTQYF.

The chain employs TRBV14 and TRBJ2-1; D remains unclear. The ends were cut back, 0 bases at V and 10 bases at J, with 13 bases in the middle. CDR3 size: 14 residues. The germline gives CDR1 SGHDN, CDR2 FVKESK. CDR3 region: CASSQEYPVSEQFF. DNA for the CDR3: TGTGCCAGCAGCCAAGAGTACCCCGTTAGCGAGCAGTTCTTC.

In this sample, this clone is medium-sized (0.01 to 0.1%). The chain is built from TRBV7-6 and TRBJ1-6, with TRBD1 as a possible D gene (6 bases). Germline CDR1 is SGHVS and CDR2 is FNYEAQ. The CDR3 sequence is 15 residues long. V was clipped by 4 bases and J by 2 bases, with 9 bases between them. CDR3 nucleotides: TGTGCCAGCAGCTCCCAGGGGCCCTATAATTCACCCCTCCACTTT. Protein: CASSSQGPYNSPLHF.

This clone was seen just once. A single base separates this from a much larger clone, so it may be a read error. The J gene is TRBJ2-2, the V gene TRBV11-3; D might be TRBD1 or TRBD2, each matching 5 bases. The CDR3 runs to 14 residues. Germline CDR1 reads SGHNT; CDR2 reads YENEEA. CDR3 DNA sequence: TGTGCCAGCAGACGGGACGTCAACACCTGGGAGCTGTTTTTT. It yields the protein CASRRDVNTWELFF. Full variable domain (missing parts from reference TRBV11-3 and TRBJ2-2): EAGVVQSPRYKIIEKKQPVAFWCNPISGHNTLYWYLQNLGQGPELLIRYENEEAVDDSQLPKDRFSAERLKGVDSTLKIQPAELGDSAVYLCASRRDVNTWELFFGEGSRLTVL.

The chain is built from TRBV2 and TRBJ1-2; D remains unclear. V was pared by 8 bases and J by 3 bases, with 10 bases between. The CDR3 extends over 12 amino acids. The germline V gene has CDR1 SNHLY and CDR2 FYNNEI. The CDR3 DNA follows: TGTGCCAGCGTAGGGAGCCACTATGGCTACACCTTC. Residues: CASVGSHYGYTF.

Note on this clone: One end of the junction does not line up with germline, which may come from a read error. The CDR3 bases are TGCGCCAGCAGCTTAGCTGCGGTACCGTCCTACGAGCAGTACTTC. Protein sequence: CASSLAAVPSYEQYF. The chain uses TRBV7-2 and TRBJ2-7; D gene unclear. CDR1 and CDR2 (germline): SGHTA, FQGNSA. The CDR3 sequence is 15 residues long.

In this sample, this clone turned up once. The conserved phenylalanine or tryptophan is not found at the CDR3 terminus, so this likely reflects a read error. The limits of the CDR3 on the DNA are not certain, so only TCRdb's listed CDR3 is given. The chain uses TRBV29-1 and TRBJ2-1; the tabulated D call, TRBD2, remains unverified against the DNA. CDR1 and CDR2 from the germline V gene are SQVTM and ANQGSEA. Including both end residues, the CDR3 is 14 amino acids long. This CDR3 is CSEITSGRDNEHFI.

This clone was seen a handful of times. The chain couples TRBV6-1 to TRBJ2-3, with 9 bases that match TRBD2. Germline CDR1 is MNHNS and CDR2 is SASEGT. Germline trimming cut 6 bases from V and 4 bases from J; bases unmatched to any gene: 11. The CDR3 runs to 16 residues. Here the CDR3 reads CASSAPPAGGPDTQYF. The DNA of the CDR3 is TGTGCCAGCAGCGCCCCCCCAGCGGGGGGCCCAGATACGCAGTATTTT.

The chain carries TRBV30 and TRBJ2-7; 8 bases line up with TRBD2. Trimming took 5 bases from V and 2 from J; bases not matched to a gene: 17. CDR1 is GTSNPN and CDR2 is SVGIG in the germline V gene (reference sequence). The CDR3 has 17 amino acids. The CDR3 DNA reads as TGTGCCTGGGGGACCCTGGGCGGGAGGACCCCACCCTACGAGCAGTACTTC. Amino acids: CAWGTLGGRTPPYEQYF. Full variable domain (rest looked up from reference TRBV30 and TRBJ2-7): SQTIHQWPATLVQPVGSPLSLECTVEGTSNPNLYWYRQAAGRGLQLLFYSVGIGQISSEVPQNLSASRPQDRQFILSSKKLLLSDSGFYLCAWGTLGGRTPPYEQYFGPGTRLTVT.

This rearrangement joins TRBV7-9 to TRBJ2-7, with 7 bases matching TRBD1. The CDR3 runs to 15 residues. Germline assignment: CDR1 SEHNR and CDR2 FQNEAQ (reference sequence). With V trimmed by 5 bases and J by 3 bases, 10 bases remained unmatched. The CDR3 DNA is TGTGCCAGCAGCCTCGAAGGGACAGTGAACTACGAGCAGTACTTC. Translating it yields CASSLEGTVNYEQYF.

This clone rates as medium-sized. V and J are TRBV9 and TRBJ1-5; D is undetermined. The germline V and J ends were trimmed by 5 bases and 3 bases, with 9 bases remaining between them. From germline, CDR1 is SGDLS and CDR2 YYNGEE. The length of the CDR3 is 13 residues. The CDR3 is CASSRAINQPQHF. DNA for the CDR3: TGTGCCAGCAGTAGGGCGATCAATCAGCCCCAGCATTTT. Combining the CDR3 with reference TRBV9 and TRBJ1-5 gives the whole variable domain DSGVTQTPKHLITATGQRVTLRCSPRSGDLSVYWYQQSLDQGLQFLIQYYNGEERAKGNILERFSAQQFPDLHSELNLSSLELGDSALYFCASSRAINQPQHFGDGTRLSIL.

In its sample, this clone is medium-sized. This rearrangement joins TRBV5-1 to TRBJ2-3, with D perhaps matching TRBD2 (6 bases). From germline, CDR1 is SGHRS and CDR2 YFSETQ. The CDR3 is made up of 16 amino acids. The V end lost 2 bases, the J end lost 1 base, and 14 bases lay between the germline ends. DNA for the CDR3: TGCGCCAGCAGCTTCGGACTATCCCTAGGCACAGATACGCAGTATTTT. This translates into CASSFGLSLGTDTQYF.

This clone occurred a few times. The chain carries TRBV6-1 and TRBJ1-5; the match to TRBD1 covers 10 bases. J was trimmed by 4 bases and V by 4 bases; bases with no gene match: 4. The germline gives CDR1 MNHNS, CDR2 SASEGT. CDR3 size: 15 residues. This CDR3 reads CASSVDRGQNQPQHF. CDR3 coding DNA: TGTGCCAGCAGTGTCGACAGGGGGCAGAATCAGCCCCAGCATTTT.

This clone was picked up a small number of times. The CDR3 region is CASSQLLAGVSTGELFF. The CDR3 DNA reads TGCGCCAGCAGCCAGCTACTAGCGGGAGTATCTACCGGGGAGCTGTTTTTT. The rearrangement links TRBV4-3 to TRBJ2-2, with 11 bases matching TRBD2. V lost 3 bases to trimming and J lost 5 bases; unmatched junction nucleotides: 8. The CDR3 loop spans 17 amino acids. Germline assignment: CDR1 LGHNA and CDR2 YSLEER.

In its sample, this clone was seen a few times. The V and J genes are TRBV3-1 and TRBJ2-7; D not certain. Between the trimmed V and J ends, which lost 3 bases and 3 bases, there was a span of 3 bases. The CDR3 is made up of 11 amino acids. The germline V gene has CDR1 LGHDT and CDR2 YNNKEL (reference sequence). This chain's CDR3 is CASSQSYEQYF. CDR3 sequence (DNA): TGTGCCAGCAGCCAGAGCTACGAGCAGTACTTC.

Worth noting for this clone: The same CDR3 can be traced to other DNA sequences in this sample. The J gene is TRBJ2-7, the V gene TRBV7-2, with D tentatively TRBD2 (5 bases). This CDR3 is 14 amino acids long. From germline, CDR1 is SGHTA and CDR2 FQGNSA. V lost 1 base and J 2 bases, leaving 9 bases between the germline ends. The CDR3 region is CASSLGIGTYEQYF. The CDR3 DNA is TGTGCCAGCAGCTTAGGAATCGGGACCTACGAGCAGTACTTC.

V usage is TRBV7-9 and J usage is TRBJ2-5, with 8 bases that match TRBD1. After removal of 5 bases from V and 5 bases from J, the junction contained 13 bases not matched to a gene. This CDR3 is built from 16 residues. The germline V gene encodes CDR1 SEHNR and CDR2 FQNEAQ (reference sequence). In DNA form, the CDR3 reads TGTGCCAGCAGCGGGTTGGGACAGGTGACCAGGGAGACCCAGTACTTC. Encoded protein: CASSGLGQVTRETQYF.

This clone came up once. The J gene is TRBJ2-7, the V gene TRBV30, with 8 bases fitting TRBD1. The CDR3 is 14 amino acids. Trimming removed 0 bases from V and 7 bases from J; junction bases left unmatched: 8. From germline, CDR1 is GTSNPN and CDR2 SVGIG (reference sequence). The CDR3 loop reads CAWSVNQGAREQYF. DNA of the CDR3: TGTGCCTGGAGTGTAAACCAGGGGGCGCGAGAGCAGTACTTC. The full variable domain, its missing parts supplied by reference TRBV30 and TRBJ2-7, is SQTIHQWPATLVQPVGSPLSLECTVEGTSNPNLYWYRQAAGRGLQLLFYSVGIGQISSEVPQNLSASRPQDRQFILSSKKLLLSDSGFYLCAWSVNQGAREQYFGPGTRLTVT.

Within the sample, this clone is medium-sized. This chain connects TRBV7-6 to TRBJ2-5; D ambiguous. The length of the CDR3 is 14 residues. The V and J ends lost 6 bases and 0 bases respectively, with 11 bases between them. Germline V lookup: CDR1 SGHVS, CDR2 FNYEAQ. The CDR3 coding sequence is TGTGCCAGCAGAAACTGGCGATACCAAGAGACCCAGTACTTC. Translation gives CASRNWRYQETQYF. The complete variable domain, with remaining parts taken from reference TRBV7-6 and TRBJ2-5, reads GAGVSQSPRYKVTKRGQDVALRCDPISGHVSLYWYRQALGQGPEFLTYFNYEAQQDKSGLPNDRFSAERPEGSISTLTIQRTEQRDSAMYRCASRNWRYQETQYFGPGTRLLVL.

In this sample, this clone turned up a few times. The chain couples TRBV10-3 to TRBJ2-1; 7 nucleotides agree with TRBD2. The CDR3 has 14 residues. Trimming cost V 5 bases and J 10 bases; bases outside gene matches: 11. Germline V lookup: CDR1 ENHRY, CDR2 SYGVKD. CDR3 region: CAISYCGSFGEQFF. CDR3 sequence (DNA): TGTGCCATCAGTTACTGCGGGAGCTTCGGGGAGCAGTTCTTC.

This clone appeared a few times. The genes are TRBV10-3 and TRBJ1-5; D is perhaps TRBD1 (6 bases). This CDR3 has 14 residues. V lost 3 bases and J lost 7, with 13 bases in between. CDR1 is ENHRY, CDR2 SYGVKD, per germline. CDR3 sequence (DNA): TGTGCCATCAGTGATCTCTTCCAGGGGCAGCCCCAGCATTTT. Translated, it gives CAISDLFQGQPQHF.